The following is a T cell receptor beta chain sequence with its context. The antigen is unknown. Although they were nominally healthy when sampled, donors likely had unrecorded immune exposures. The study ran its PCR with 60 Vbeta and 13 Jbeta primers. The repertoire was sequenced with immunoSEQ multiplex PCR; TCRdb's copy has only in-frame clones and lacks some. This table has about 180,000 clones, 77% appearing once. This entry is derived from a study of cytomegalovirus exposure and HLA in healthy donors. As for the study in general: Samples from HLA-typed donors yielded approximately 80 million unique TCRs in an early data release. Study-level points and caveats: An analysis was carried out later, and it reportedly showed fewer N-insertions in an Asian-associated ancestry cluster than the approximately 670-donor mean.

This CDR3 is 15 amino acids long. Trimming pared 6 bases from V and 1 base from J, leaving 14 bases between. The germline V gene has CDR1 SGHTA and CDR2 FQGNSA. The receptor comes from a man in his late teens or twenties in good health and CMV-seronegative. The chain joins TRBV7-2 to TRBJ2-3; possibly TRBD2 for D (6 bases). Sequences were obtained from PBMCs. The CDR3 nucleotides read TGTGCCAGCAGGGACGAGCGGGCCCGCACAGATACGCAGTATTTT. Its protein is CASRDERARTDTQYF. The full variable domain, completed using reference TRBV7-2 and TRBJ2-3, is GAGVSQSPSNKVTEKGKDVELRCDPISGHTALYWYRQSLGQGLEFLIYFQGNSAPDKSGLPSDRFSAERTGGSVSTLTIQRTQQEDSAVYLCASRDERARTDTQYFGPGTRLTVL.